The T cell receptor beta chain described here comes from a study of CXCR3-negative and CXCR3-positive naive CD8 T cells. Across the whole study: Libraries each contributed about 1.5 +/- 0.3 million TRB reads, for around 150 million in total.

The TRB cDNA libraries were prepared by 5' RACE with UMI labels. TCRdb derives one entry per CDR3 protein from the 5' RACE reads, leaving out DNA. This listing includes 100,000 to 150,000 distinct CDR3 sequences. Study outcomes and limitations: Researchers report that CXCR3-positive naive cells carry more hydrophobic TRB CDR3s than CXCR3-negative naive cells. Each naive subset displayed comparably high diversity, whereas memory CD8+ cells displayed much lower diversity. Comparison of naive CXCR3-negative and CXCR3-positive cells revealed similar TRBV-TRBJ usage, while memory cells differed.

The CDR3 length is 18 residues. Germline V gives CDR1 MDHEN, CDR2 SYDVKM. On this clonotype: The antigen is unknown.

The sample was naive CXCR3- CD8+ T cells from blood. Subset denoted: CD45RO-CCR7+CD27+CD95- naive CD8+ T cells lacking CXCR3 (TNR3-). The chain couples TRBV28 to TRBJ2-3; the D call from TCRdb, TRBD2, cannot be confirmed without DNA. This clonotype originated in a human donor in good health. Some clones in this sample may be carry-over from other donors' samples. The CDR3 here is CASSLSEVAGGNTDTQYF.